The 23 T cell receptor beta chains presented below share a single source sample, sequenced in a study of blood T cell repertoires in COVID-19. Repertoires were generated with immunoSEQ multiplex PCR, while TCRdb's copy carries only in-frame clones and drops some. The repertoire includes around 480,000 clones, about 85% of them detected once, and around 0.7% sits in the top ten. Sequencing used PBMCs or T cells enriched from blood (not recorded which). All receptors come from a woman under 30 who had recovered from COVID-19.

J is TRBJ2-1 and V is TRBV3-1 (or the pseudogene TRBV3-2), with 13 positions matching TRBD2. J lost 13 bases, V lost 5 bases, and 8 bases had no gene match. This CDR3 has 14 residues. The germline V gene has CDR1 LGHDT and CDR2 YNNKEL (reference sequence). The CDR3 nucleotides read TGTGCCAGCAGCGCACGACTAGCGGGGGGAGACCAGTTCTTC. Residues: CASSARLAGGDQFF.

This chain connects TRBV5-4 to TRBJ2-1, with 9 nucleotides matching TRBD1. CDR3 length: 14 amino acids. Losses at the gene ends were 4 bases for V and 8 bases for J; bases not matched to a gene: 7. Germline CDR1 SGHNT, CDR2 YYREEE (reference sequence). This CDR3 is CASSLRDRDYEQFF. In DNA, the CDR3 is TGTGCCAGCAGCCTCAGGGACAGGGACTATGAGCAGTTCTTC. The whole variable domain, remainder taken from reference TRBV5-4 and TRBJ2-1, is ETGVTQSPTHLIKTRGQQVTLRCSSQSGHNTVSWYQQALGQGPQFIFQYYREEENGRGNFPPRFSGLQFPNYSSELNVNALELDDSALYLCASSLRDRDYEQFFGPGTRLTVL.

This sequence joins TRBV6-5 and TRBJ2-7; the match to TRBD1 covers 8 bases. V was clipped by 6 bases and J by 6 bases; unmatched bases: 7. This CDR3 is built from 13 residues. Germline lookup yields CDR1 MNHEY and CDR2 SVGAGI. CDR3 residues: CASRNYRGAEQYF. As DNA, the CDR3 is TGTGCCAGCAGGAACTACAGGGGGGCCGAGCAGTACTTC.

The chain uses TRBV20-1 and TRBJ2-3, with 12 bases lining up with TRBD2. J gave up 4 bases and V 3 bases, and 2 bases lay outside the gene matches. CDR3 length: 14 amino acids. CDR1 is DFQATT and CDR2 is SNEGSKA in the germline V gene (reference sequence). The CDR3 DNA reads as TGCAGTGCTAGTTCTAGCGGGGGGGCAGATACGCAGTATTTT. Protein sequence: CSASSSGGADTQYF.

Written as DNA, the CDR3 is TGTGCCTGGAACAGACAGGGTTACAATGAGCAGTTCTTC. Amino acids: CAWNRQGYNEQFF. This chain connects TRBV30 to TRBJ2-1; 7 bases map to TRBD1. CDR3 size: 13 residues. CDR1 is GTSNPN, CDR2 SVGIG, per germline (reference sequence). V dropped 4 bases and J dropped 4; count of bases not matched to a gene: 4. The full variable domain, in which reference TRBV30 and TRBJ2-1 provide the parts outside the CDR3, is SQTIHQWPATLVQPVGSPLSLECTVEGTSNPNLYWYRQAAGRGLQLLFYSVGIGQISSEVPQNLSASRPQDRQFILSSKKLLLSDSGFYLCAWNRQGYNEQFFGPGTRLTVL.

The chain carries TRBV2 and TRBJ1-5, with no clear D. Trimming removed 5 bases at V and 7 bases at J, with 15 bases between. Per germline, CDR1 SNHLY and CDR2 FYNNEI. The CDR3 runs 14 residues. Written as DNA, the CDR3 is TGTGCCAGCAGTCCCGCATTCCCGGGGCAGCCCCAGCATTTT. Amino acids: CASSPAFPGQPQHF.

The genes are TRBV30 and TRBJ2-7, with 8 bases matching TRBD1. Looked up from germline, CDR1 is GTSNPN and CDR2 is SVGIG (reference sequence). The CDR3 is 14 amino acids. Unmatched junction bases numbered 3, after V lost 2 bases and J lost 0 bases. The CDR3 here is CAWSRDRGSYEQYF. The CDR3 DNA sequence: TGTGCCTGGAGTCGAGACAGGGGCTCCTACGAGCAGTACTTC. The full variable domain, in which reference TRBV30 and TRBJ2-7 provide the parts outside the CDR3, is SQTIHQWPATLVQPVGSPLSLECTVEGTSNPNLYWYRQAAGRGLQLLFYSVGIGQISSEVPQNLSASRPQDRQFILSSKKLLLSDSGFYLCAWSRDRGSYEQYFGPGTRLTVT.

This chain links TRBV7-3 with TRBJ2-3; 14 bases agree with TRBD2. This CDR3 spans 15 amino acids. V trimming: 5 bases; J trimming: 5 bases; junction bases outside the gene matches: 3. Germline assignment: CDR1 SGHTA and CDR2 FQGTGA. The CDR3 is CASSAGTSGGDTQYF. Written as DNA, the CDR3 is TGTGCCAGCAGCGCGGGGACTAGCGGGGGAGATACGCAGTATTTT.

This clone was detected a few times. The chain is built from TRBV9 and TRBJ2-2; D is uncertain. The CDR3 sequence is 12 residues long. Looked up from germline, CDR1 is SGDLS and CDR2 is YYNGEE. The V gene lost 4 bases and the J gene lost 2 bases, with 3 bases spanning the gap. CDR3 sequence (DNA): TGTGCCAGCAGCATAAACACCGGGGAGCTGTTTTTT. Translated: CASSINTGELFF.

This rearrangement joins TRBV2 to TRBJ2-7; 9 bases are a match to TRBD1. V gave up 2 bases and J gave up 5 bases; unmatched junction bases: 7. There are 15 residues in the CDR3. Germline values: CDR1 SNHLY, CDR2 FYNNEI. CDR3 nucleotides: TGTGCCAGCAGTGAAAGGGACAGGGCCCCCGACGAGCAGTACTTC. The encoded protein is CASSERDRAPDEQYF.

The chain carries TRBV7-2 and TRBJ2-5, with 8 bases aligning to TRBD1. The V gene's germline CDR1 is SGHTA and CDR2 FQGNSA. Losses at the gene ends were 5 bases for V and 3 bases for J; bases not matched to a gene: 8. The CDR3 is 15 amino acids. The CDR3 DNA reads TGTGCCAGCAGCCCCCGGGAACAGGGGGAAGAGACCCAGTACTTC. Its protein is CASSPREQGEETQYF. The entire variable domain, with the rest obtained from reference TRBV7-2 and TRBJ2-5, is as follows: GAGVSQSPSNKVTEKGKDVELRCDPISGHTALYWYRQSLGQGLEFLIYFQGNSAPDKSGLPSDRFSAERTGGSVSTLTIQRTQQEDSAVYLCASSPREQGEETQYFGPGTRLLVL.

J is TRBJ1-1 and V is TRBV5-1; D is unresolved. CDR3 size: 14 residues. V dropped 3 bases and J dropped 0 bases, with 9 bases sitting between them. CDR1 is SGHRS and CDR2 is YFSETQ in the germline V gene. CDR3 sequence reads: CASSWALLNTEAFF. The CDR3 DNA follows: TGCGCCAGCAGCTGGGCCTTATTGAACACTGAAGCTTTCTTT.

J is TRBJ1-1 and V is TRBV12-3 or TRBV12-4; D is undetermined. Trimming removed 5 bases at V and 8 bases at J, with 12 bases between. This CDR3 has 12 amino acids. The CDR3 reads CASSPRRVEAFF. The CDR3 DNA reads as TGTGCCAGCAGTCCAAGAAGAGTAGAAGCTTTCTTT.

The sample holds a few counts of this clone. CDR3 in amino acids: CASSLGGPGDTGELFF. CDR3 coding DNA: TGTGCCAGCAGCTTGGGGGGGCCAGGGGACACCGGGGAGCTGTTTTTT. The gene calls are TRBV5-4 and TRBJ2-2; D possibly corresponds to TRBD1 (6 bases). Germline loops: CDR1 SGHNT, CDR2 YYREEE (reference sequence). The CDR3 runs to 16 residues. Trimming removed 0 bases from V and 3 bases from J, with 12 bases in between.

About this clone: Other nucleotide sequences in the sample specify the same CDR3. V is TRBV5-4 and J is TRBJ1-1; no clear D gene. Germline V gene data show CDR1 as SGHNT and CDR2 as YYREEE (reference sequence). The CDR3 has 13 residues. V was shortened by 2 bases and J by 4 bases, with 9 bases between the two germline ends. CDR3 sequence reads: CASSLGGSTEAFF. DNA for the CDR3: TGTGCCAGCAGCTTAGGAGGGAGCACTGAAGCTTTCTTT.

The chain links TRBV6-5 to TRBJ2-7, with 11 positions matching TRBD1. The germline gives CDR1 MNHEY, CDR2 SVGAGI. Unmatched junction bases numbered 11, after V lost 3 bases and J lost 7 bases. The CDR3 has 16 amino acids. The CDR3 DNA is TGTGCCAGCAGTTATAGTGGTGGACAGGGGGCAGGGGAGCAGTACTTC. It encodes CASSYSGGQGAGEQYF.

This sequence joins TRBV2 and TRBJ2-2; 7 nucleotides align to TRBD2. Germline assignment: CDR1 SNHLY and CDR2 FYNNEI. The V and J ends lost 3 bases and 1 base, in that order; junction bases with no gene match: 5. The CDR3 length is 16 residues. The CDR3 DNA reads as TGTGCCAGCAGTGAGGACGGGGGGTGGAACACCGGGGAGCTGTTTTTT. This codes for CASSEDGGWNTGELFF.

Of note for this clone: Other nucleotide sequences in the sample specify the same CDR3. The chain uses TRBV7-9 and TRBJ1-5; 7 bases line up with TRBD1. This CDR3 has 13 residues. Germline lookup yields CDR1 SEHNR and CDR2 FQNEAQ (reference sequence). J gave up 5 bases and V 6 bases, and 4 bases lay outside the gene matches. CDR3 DNA sequence: TGTGCCAGCAGTCGTACAGGGGATCAGCCCCAGCATTTT. Translation gives CASSRTGDQPQHF.

V usage is TRBV6-5 and J usage is TRBJ1-2, with D perhaps TRBD1 (5 bases). CDR1 and CDR2 from the germline V gene are MNHEY and SVGAGI. Trimming took 0 bases from V and 10 from J, leaving 15 bases between them. This CDR3 has 14 amino acids. The CDR3 sequence: CASSYSRQAGDYTF. CDR3 DNA sequence: TGTGCCAGCAGTTACTCGAGGCAGGCGGGGGACTACACCTTC.

V is TRBV7-8 and J is TRBJ2-1; 9 bases line up with TRBD2. There are 17 residues in the CDR3. J lost 0 bases, V lost 6 bases, and 9 bases had no gene match. CDR1 and CDR2 from the germline V gene are SGHVS and FQNEAQ. The CDR3 loop reads CASRDSGGPGSYNEQFF. CDR3 nucleotides: TGTGCCAGCAGAGATAGCGGGGGTCCAGGCTCCTACAATGAGCAGTTCTTC.

This clone has only one observation. The chain links TRBV11-3 to TRBJ2-7, with 8 bases that match TRBD1. The germline V gene encodes CDR1 SGHNT and CDR2 YENEEA. J lost 4 bases, V lost 3 bases, and 2 bases had no gene match. The CDR3 consists of 13 residues. CDR3 nucleotides: TGTGCCAGCAGCTTCGGGACAGGTTACGAGCAGTACTTC. Amino acid sequence: CASSFGTGYEQYF.

This chain links TRBV5-1 with TRBJ2-7; D not resolved. The germline gives CDR1 SGHRS, CDR2 YFSETQ. Trimming removed 2 bases from V and 2 bases from J, with 8 bases in between. This CDR3 contains 13 residues. This chain's CDR3 is CASSFAAPYEQYF. CDR3 bases: TGCGCCAGCAGCTTTGCCGCGCCCTACGAGCAGTACTTC.

The chain combines TRBV30 with TRBJ2-7, with a possible D match to TRBD2 (5 bases). The V gene lost 4 bases and the J gene lost 3 bases, with 19 bases spanning the gap. The CDR3 is 15 amino acids. Germline loops: CDR1 GTSNPN, CDR2 SVGIG (reference sequence). The DNA of the CDR3 is TGTGCCTGGAAGCGGTTACAGCTAGGAATCTACGAGCAGTACTTC. This gives the protein CAWKRLQLGIYEQYF.